This T cell receptor beta chain was found in a study of breast tumors, draining lymph nodes, adjacent tissues. Axillary draining lymph nodes of breast cancer patients supplied the node samples. Germline CDR1 is SEHNR and CDR2 is FQNEAQ (reference sequence). The germline V and J ends were trimmed by 1 base and 1 base, with 13 bases remaining between them. The CDR3 loop spans 16 amino acids. Findings and limits, study-wide: Compared with lymph nodes, tumors were less diverse; compared with nontumor tissue, more. Tumor T cell lymph node origin was a supported hypothesis, not proven.

This clonotype occurred many times. Antigen: not known. TCRdb passed the multiplex PCR reads through MiXCR, listing each CDR3 protein once. This sample yields approximately 210,000 distinct CDR3 sequences, of which around 35% are seen a single time; over 3.5% belongs to the top ten. The clonotype was recovered from a female donor with breast cancer. Some clones in this sample may be carry-over from other donors' samples. The chain links TRBV7-9 to TRBJ1-2; no firm D call. Sample: axillary lymph node tissue. The CDR3 loop reads CASSLGLGPSNYGYTF. CDR3 bases: TGTGCCAGCAGCTTAGGGTTAGGCCCAAGTAACTATGGCTACACCTTC.